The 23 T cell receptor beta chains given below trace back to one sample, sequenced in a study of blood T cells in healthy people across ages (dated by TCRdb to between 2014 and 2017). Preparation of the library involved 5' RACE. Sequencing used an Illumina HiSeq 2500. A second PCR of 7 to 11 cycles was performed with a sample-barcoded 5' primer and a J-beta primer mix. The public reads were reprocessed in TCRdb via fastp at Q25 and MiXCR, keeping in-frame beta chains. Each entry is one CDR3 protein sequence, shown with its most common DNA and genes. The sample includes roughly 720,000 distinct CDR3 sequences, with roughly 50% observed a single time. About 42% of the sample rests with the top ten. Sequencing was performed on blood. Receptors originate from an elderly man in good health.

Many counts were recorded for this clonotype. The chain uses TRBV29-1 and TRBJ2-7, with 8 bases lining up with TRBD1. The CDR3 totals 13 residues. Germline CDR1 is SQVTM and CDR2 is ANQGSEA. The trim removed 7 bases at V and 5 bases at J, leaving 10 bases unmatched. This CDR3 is CSALGQGANEQYF. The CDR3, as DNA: TGCAGCGCTCTTGGGCAGGGGGCCAACGAGCAGTACTTC.

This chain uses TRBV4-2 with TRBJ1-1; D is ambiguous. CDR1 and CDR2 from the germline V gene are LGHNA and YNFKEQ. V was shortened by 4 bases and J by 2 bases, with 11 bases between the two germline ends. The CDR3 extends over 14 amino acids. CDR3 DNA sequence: TGTGCCAGCAGCCCCAGCCTTCTAAACACTGAAGCTTTCTTT. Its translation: CASSPSLLNTEAFF.

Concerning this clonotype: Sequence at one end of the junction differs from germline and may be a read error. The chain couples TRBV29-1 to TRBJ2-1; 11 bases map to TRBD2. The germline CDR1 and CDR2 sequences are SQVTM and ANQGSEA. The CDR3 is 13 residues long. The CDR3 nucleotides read TGCGGCGTTGAAGTACTAGCGGGAGAGCCCACGTTCTTC. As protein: CGVEVLAGEPTFF.

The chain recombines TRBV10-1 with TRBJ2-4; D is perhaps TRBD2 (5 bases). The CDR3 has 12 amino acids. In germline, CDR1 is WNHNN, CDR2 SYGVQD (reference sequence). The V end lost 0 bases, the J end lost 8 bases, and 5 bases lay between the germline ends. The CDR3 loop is CASSESRDIQYF. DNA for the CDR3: TGCGCCAGCAGTGAGTCGAGGGACATTCAGTACTTC.

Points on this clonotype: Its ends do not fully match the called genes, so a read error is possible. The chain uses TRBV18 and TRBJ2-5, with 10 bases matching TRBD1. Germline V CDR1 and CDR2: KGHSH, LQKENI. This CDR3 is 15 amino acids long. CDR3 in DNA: TGTGCCAGCTCACGGGACAGGGGCCCCCAAGAGGCCCAGTACTTC. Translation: CASSRDRGPQEAQYF.

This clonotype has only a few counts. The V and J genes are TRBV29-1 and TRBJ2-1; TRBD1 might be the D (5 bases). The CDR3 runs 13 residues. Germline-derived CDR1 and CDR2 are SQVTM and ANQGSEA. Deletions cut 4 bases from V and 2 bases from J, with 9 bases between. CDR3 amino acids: CSVGRGTYNEQFF. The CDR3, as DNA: TGCAGCGTTGGTAGGGGTACCTACAATGAGCAGTTCTTC.

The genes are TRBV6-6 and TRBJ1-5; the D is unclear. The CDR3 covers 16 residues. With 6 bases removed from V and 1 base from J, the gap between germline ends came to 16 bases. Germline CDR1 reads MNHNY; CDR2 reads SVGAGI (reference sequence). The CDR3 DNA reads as TGTGCCAGCAGCCTAGGGCTCGTGGGAAGCAATCAGCCCCAGCATTTT. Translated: CASSLGLVGSNQPQHF.

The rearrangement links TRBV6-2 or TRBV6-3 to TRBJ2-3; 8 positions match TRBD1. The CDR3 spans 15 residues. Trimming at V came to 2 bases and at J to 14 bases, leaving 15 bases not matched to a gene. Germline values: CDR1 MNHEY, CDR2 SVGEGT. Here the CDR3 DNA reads TGTGCCAGCAGTTACGCCCAGGGGGCGCGCAGAGACGCGTATTTT. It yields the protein CASSYAQGARRDAYF.

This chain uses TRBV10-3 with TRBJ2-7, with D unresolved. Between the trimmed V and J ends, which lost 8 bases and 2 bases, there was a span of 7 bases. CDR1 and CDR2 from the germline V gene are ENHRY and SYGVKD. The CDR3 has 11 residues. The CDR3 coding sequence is TGTGCCATCGGTCCAACCTACGAGCAGTACTTC. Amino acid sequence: CAIGPTYEQYF.

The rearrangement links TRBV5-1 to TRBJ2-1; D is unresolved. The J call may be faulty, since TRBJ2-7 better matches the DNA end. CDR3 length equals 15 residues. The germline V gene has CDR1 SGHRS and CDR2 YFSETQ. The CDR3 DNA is TGCGCCAGCAGCTTGACGCTAGACGGATACAATGAGCAGTACTTC. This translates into CASSLTLDGYNEQYF.

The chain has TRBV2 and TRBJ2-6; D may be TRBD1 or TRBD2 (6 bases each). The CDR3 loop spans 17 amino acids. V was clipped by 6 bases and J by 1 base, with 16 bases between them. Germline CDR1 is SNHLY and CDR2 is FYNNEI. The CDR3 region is CASRVGGLPSGANVLTF. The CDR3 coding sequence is TGTGCCAGCAGGGTTGGGGGGCTTCCTTCTGGGGCCAACGTCCTGACTTTC.

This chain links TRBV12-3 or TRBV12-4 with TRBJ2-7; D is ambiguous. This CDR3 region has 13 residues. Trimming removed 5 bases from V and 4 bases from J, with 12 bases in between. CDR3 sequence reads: CASSGETRYEQYF. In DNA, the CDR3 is TGTGCCAGCAGTGGCGAGACACGGTACGAGCAGTACTTC.

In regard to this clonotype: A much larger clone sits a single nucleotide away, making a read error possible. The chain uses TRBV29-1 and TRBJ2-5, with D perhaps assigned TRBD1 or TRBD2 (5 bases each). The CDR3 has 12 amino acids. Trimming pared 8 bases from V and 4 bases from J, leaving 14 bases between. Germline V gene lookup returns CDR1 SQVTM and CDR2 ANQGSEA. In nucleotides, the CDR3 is TGCAGCTCCTACGGGGCGGGAGAGACCCAGTACTTC. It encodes CSSYGAGETQYF.

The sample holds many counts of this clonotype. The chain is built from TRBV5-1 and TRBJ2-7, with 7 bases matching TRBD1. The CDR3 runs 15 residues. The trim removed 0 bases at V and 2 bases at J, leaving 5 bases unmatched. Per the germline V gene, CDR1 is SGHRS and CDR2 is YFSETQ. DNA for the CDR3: TGCGCCAGCAGCTTGGGATCGGGACAGCCCTACGAGCAGTACTTC. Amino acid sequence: CASSLGSGQPYEQYF.

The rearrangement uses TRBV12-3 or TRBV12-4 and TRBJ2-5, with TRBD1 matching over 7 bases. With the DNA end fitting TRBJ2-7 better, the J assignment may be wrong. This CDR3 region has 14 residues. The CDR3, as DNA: TGTGCCAGCAGGCAAGACAGGGTAGACTACGAGCAGTACTTC. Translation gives CASRQDRVDYEQYF.

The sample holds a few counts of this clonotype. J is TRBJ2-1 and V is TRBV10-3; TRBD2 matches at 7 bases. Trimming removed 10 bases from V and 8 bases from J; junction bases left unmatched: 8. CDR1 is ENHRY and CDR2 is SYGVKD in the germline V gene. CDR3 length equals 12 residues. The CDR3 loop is CATGRGMDEQFF. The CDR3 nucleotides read TGTGCCACCGGGCGGGGGATGGATGAGCAGTTCTTC.

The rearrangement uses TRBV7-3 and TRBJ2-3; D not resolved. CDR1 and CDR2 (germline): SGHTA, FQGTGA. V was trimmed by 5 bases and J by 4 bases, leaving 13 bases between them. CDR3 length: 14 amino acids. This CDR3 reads CASSRGERADTQYF. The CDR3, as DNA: TGTGCCAGCAGCCGCGGAGAACGGGCAGATACGCAGTATTTT.

CDR3 coding DNA: TGTGCCAGCAGCTCAGGGGACGTCTTGGAGCAGTACTTC. This sequence encodes CASSSGDVLEQYF. The chain joins TRBV5-4 to TRBJ2-4; D is possibly TRBD1 (6 bases). Germline-derived CDR1 and CDR2 are SGHNT and YYREEE (reference sequence). The CDR3 extends over 13 amino acids. The V gene lost 3 bases and the J gene lost 13 bases, with 17 bases spanning the gap.

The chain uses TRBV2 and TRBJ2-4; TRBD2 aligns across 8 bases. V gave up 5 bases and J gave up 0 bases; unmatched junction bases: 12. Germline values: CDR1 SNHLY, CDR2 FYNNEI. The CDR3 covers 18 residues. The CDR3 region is CASSPPLGGRIAKNIQYF. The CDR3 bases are TGTGCCAGCAGTCCTCCACTGGGCGGGAGGATAGCCAAAAACATTCAGTACTTC. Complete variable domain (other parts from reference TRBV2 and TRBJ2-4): EPEVTQTPSHQVTQMGQEVILRCVPISNHLYFYWYRQILGQKVEFLVSFYNNEISEKSEIFDDQFSVERPDGSNFTLKIRSTKLEDSAMYFCASSPPLGGRIAKNIQYFGAGTRLSVL.

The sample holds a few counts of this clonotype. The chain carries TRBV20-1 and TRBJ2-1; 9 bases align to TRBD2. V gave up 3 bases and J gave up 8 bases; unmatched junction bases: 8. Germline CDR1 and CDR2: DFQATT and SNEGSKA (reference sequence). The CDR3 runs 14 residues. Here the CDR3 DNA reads TGCAGTGCTAGCCAAGCGGGAGGTACCCATGAGCAGTTCTTC. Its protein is CSASQAGGTHEQFF.

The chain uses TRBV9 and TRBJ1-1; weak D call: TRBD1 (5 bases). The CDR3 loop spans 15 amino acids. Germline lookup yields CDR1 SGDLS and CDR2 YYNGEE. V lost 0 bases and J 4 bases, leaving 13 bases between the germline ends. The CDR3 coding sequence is TGTGCCAGCAGCGTAGAGTCCAGGGCGAGCACTGAAGCTTTCTTT. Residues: CASSVESRASTEAFF.

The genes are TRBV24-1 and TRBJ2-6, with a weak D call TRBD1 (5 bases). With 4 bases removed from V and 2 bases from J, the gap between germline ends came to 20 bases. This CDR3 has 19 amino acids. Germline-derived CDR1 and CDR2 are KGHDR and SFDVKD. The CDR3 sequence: CATSDPWGQTKTGANVLTF. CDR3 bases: TGTGCCACCAGTGACCCCTGGGGCCAGACGAAGACTGGGGCCAACGTCCTGACTTTC.

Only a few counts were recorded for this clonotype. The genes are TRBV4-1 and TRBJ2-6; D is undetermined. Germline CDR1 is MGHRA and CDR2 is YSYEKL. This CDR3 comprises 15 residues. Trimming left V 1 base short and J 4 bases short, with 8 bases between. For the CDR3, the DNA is TGCGCCAGCAGCCAAGCAGGAACCGGGGCCAACGTCCTGACTTTC. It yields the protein CASSQAGTGANVLTF.